This TCR beta chain was sequenced during a study of blood T cell repertoires in COVID-19 (dated by TCRdb to the early 2020s). Study-wide context: Collaborator samples came from the United States, Italy and Spain and covered acute and convalescent phases of COVID-19. The repertoires were released in a freely available public database intended as a resource for research on the immune response to SARS-CoV-2. HLA class I and class II types, where available, came from metadata supplied by the sample provider rather than from assay-based typing. The dataset comprised deeply sampled blood TCRbeta repertoires from subjects exposed to, actively infected with, or recovered from COVID-19. The material from the prospective study consisted of cDNA or gDNA derived from T cells, B-cell-depleted T cells, or PBMCs. The samples were drawn from the first 160 participants of the ongoing ImmuneRACE study and from more than 1,000 subjects provided by 6 global collaborators. Sample metadata almost always included a de-identified subject ID, COVID-19 status, age in years and sex.

The CDR3 runs 14 residues from the cysteine to the phenylalanine. Just CDR3 DNA is preserved here, 42 bases in frame from base 1. V is pruned by 11 bases and J by 8 bases, leaving 13 bases of the junction without a gene match. Whole blood was collected in K2EDTA tubes by collaborating institutions according to the institutions' own protocols. Collaborator samples were shipped for TCRbeta analysis as frozen whole blood, isolated PBMCs, or DNA extracted from either sample type. The research as a whole found: The quantity of clinical and demographic metadata differed by source and by participant and was supplied without curation.

TCRbeta CDR3 regions were amplified from genomic DNA by means of the immunoSEQ Assay, a bias-controlled multiplex PCR. The authors processed their data as follows. The number of nucleated cells in each sample was estimated from the amplification of reference gene primers within the assay. Sequence reads were collapsed and filtered to measure the absolute abundance of every unique TCRbeta CDR3 rearrangement. For each sample, productive Simpson clonality was calculated by taking the square root of Simpson's diversity index across productive rearrangements. TCRdb re-hosts the immuneACCESS table, in-frame sequences only. Its copies lack some clones; in the studies checked, an unresolved V gene accounts for under half of them, and the cause for the rest is not known. The V and J calls and clone size are taken from that table; D and trimming were inferred from the DNA. The sample yields fewer than 500,000 clones; 75% to 90% were counted once. The top ten constitute about 4.3% of the sample.

This clone was picked up a small number of times. Its antigen target is currently unknown. Base qualities are missing; no much larger clone stands one base away. Sequenced input: peripheral blood. Recombination connected TRBV23-1 to TRBJ2-1, with TRBD1 identical over 9 junction bases. TRBV23-1 is labeled an ORF, and its function is uncertain. This receptor was obtained from a woman aged 25-40 years with acute or convalescent COVID-19. The CDR3 region: CAPCRDRVADEQFF. The DNA sequence is as follows: TGCGCCCCATGCCGGGACAGGGTAGCCGATGAGCAGTTCTTC.